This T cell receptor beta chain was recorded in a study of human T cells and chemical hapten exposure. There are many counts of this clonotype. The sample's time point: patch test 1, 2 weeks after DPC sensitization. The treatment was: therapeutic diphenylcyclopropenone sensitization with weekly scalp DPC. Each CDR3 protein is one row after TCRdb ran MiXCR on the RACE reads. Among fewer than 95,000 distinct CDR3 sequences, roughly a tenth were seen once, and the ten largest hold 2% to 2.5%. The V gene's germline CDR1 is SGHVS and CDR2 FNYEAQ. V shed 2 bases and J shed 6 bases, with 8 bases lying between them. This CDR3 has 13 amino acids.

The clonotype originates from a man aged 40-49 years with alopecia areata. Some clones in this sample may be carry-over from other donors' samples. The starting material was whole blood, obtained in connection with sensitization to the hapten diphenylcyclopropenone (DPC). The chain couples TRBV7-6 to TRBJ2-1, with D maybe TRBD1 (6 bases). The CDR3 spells CASSLMGANEQFF. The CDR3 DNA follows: TGTGCCAGCAGCTTAATGGGGGCCAATGAGCAGTTCTTC.